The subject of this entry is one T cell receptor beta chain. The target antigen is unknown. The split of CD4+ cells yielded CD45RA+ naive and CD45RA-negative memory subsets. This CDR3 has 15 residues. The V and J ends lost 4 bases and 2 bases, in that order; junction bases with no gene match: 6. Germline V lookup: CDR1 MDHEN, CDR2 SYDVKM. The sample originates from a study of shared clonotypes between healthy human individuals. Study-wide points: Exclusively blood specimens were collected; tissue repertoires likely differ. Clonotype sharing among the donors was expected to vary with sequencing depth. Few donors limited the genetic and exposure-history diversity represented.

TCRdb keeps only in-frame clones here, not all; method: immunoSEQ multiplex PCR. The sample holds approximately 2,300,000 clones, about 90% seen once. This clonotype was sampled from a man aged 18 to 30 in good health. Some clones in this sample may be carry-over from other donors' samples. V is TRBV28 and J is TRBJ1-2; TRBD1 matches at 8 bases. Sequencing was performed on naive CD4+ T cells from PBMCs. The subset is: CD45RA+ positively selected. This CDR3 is CASSYGQGLNYGYTF. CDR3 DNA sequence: TGTGCCAGCAGTTACGGACAGGGATTAAACTATGGCTACACCTTC.